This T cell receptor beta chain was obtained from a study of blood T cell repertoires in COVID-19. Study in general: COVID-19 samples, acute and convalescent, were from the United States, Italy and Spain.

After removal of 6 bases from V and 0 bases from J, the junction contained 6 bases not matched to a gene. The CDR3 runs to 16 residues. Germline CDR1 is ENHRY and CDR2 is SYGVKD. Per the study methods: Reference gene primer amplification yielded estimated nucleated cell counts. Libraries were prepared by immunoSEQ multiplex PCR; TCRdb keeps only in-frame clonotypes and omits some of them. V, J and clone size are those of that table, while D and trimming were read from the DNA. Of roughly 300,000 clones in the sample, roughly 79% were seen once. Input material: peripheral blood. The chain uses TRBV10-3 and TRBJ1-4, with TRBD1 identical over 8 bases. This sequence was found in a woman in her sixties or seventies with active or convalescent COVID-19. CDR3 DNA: TGTGCCATCAGATCAGGGGGCGCGGCAACTAATGAAAAACTGTTTTTT. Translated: CAIRSGGAATNEKLFF.